The 32 T cell receptor beta chains below were found in one sample sequenced in a study of CD8+ T cells in alopecia areata. RNA was extracted and reverse transcribed into cDNA as the sequencing template. Libraries were prepared by immunoSEQ multiplex PCR; TCRdb keeps only in-frame clonotypes and omits some of them. This sample has more than 150,000 clones, with just under 60% found just once. The sample in question was CD4+ T cells sorted from blood, obtained at week 0. The receptor source for this set is a human donor with alopecia areata.

In its sample, this clone was seen once. Other nucleotide sequences from this sample produce the same CDR3. V and J are TRBV29-1 and TRBJ2-5; D not certain. CDR1 is SQVTM, CDR2 ANQGSEA, per germline. The V and J ends lost 3 bases and 2 bases respectively, with 7 bases between them. The CDR3 extends over 12 amino acids. CDR3 protein: CSVDRQQETQYF. The CDR3 bases are TGCAGCGTTGATCGGCAGCAAGAGACCCAGTACTTC.

This chain links TRBV4-2 with TRBJ2-2; D remains unclear. The CDR3 consists of 13 residues. V lost 2 bases, J lost 7 bases, and 8 bases lay in between. The germline V gene encodes CDR1 LGHNA and CDR2 YNFKEQ. The DNA of the CDR3 is TGTGCCAGCAGCCAACCCCAGCACGGGGAGCTGTTTTTT. Amino acids: CASSQPQHGELFF.

The chain recombines TRBV10-2 with TRBJ1-6, with D perhaps matching TRBD1 (5 bases). V was shortened by 1 base and J by 8 bases, with 12 bases between the two germline ends. The germline CDR1 and CDR2 sequences are WSHSY and SAAADI. CDR3 length: 15 residues. CDR3 amino acids: CASSELGPKDSPLHF. DNA of the CDR3: TGCGCCAGCAGTGAGTTGGGGCCCAAAGATTCACCCCTCCACTTT.

The chain links TRBV14 to TRBJ1-2; D is undetermined. The CDR3 runs 12 residues. Germline assignment: CDR1 SGHDN and CDR2 FVKESK. The V end was cut by 4 bases, the J end by 8 bases, with 11 bases between. The CDR3 DNA is TGTGCCAGCAGCCCGCTGATGGGCGGCTACACCTTC. As protein: CASSPLMGGYTF.

This chain uses TRBV7-7 with TRBJ2-4; a possible D gene is TRBD1 (5 bases). Germline V CDR1 and CDR2: SSHAT, FNYEAQ (reference sequence). V was cut by 5 bases and J by 0 bases, with 8 bases left in between. This CDR3 contains 14 residues. CDR3 nucleotides: TGTGCCAGCAGCGCCAGGGAAGCCAAAAACATTCAGTACTTC. The encoded protein is CASSAREAKNIQYF.

This clone has only a few counts. V and J are TRBV7-3 and TRBJ1-1; no reliable D call. The germline gives CDR1 SGHTA, CDR2 FQGTGA. V was pared by 2 bases and J by 4 bases, with 8 bases between. The CDR3 is 13 amino acids. CDR3 sequence (DNA): TGTGCCAGCAGCTTACTGATAGGCACTGAAGCTTTCTTT. Translation gives CASSLLIGTEAFF.

The chain recombines TRBV30 with TRBJ2-6, with D tentatively TRBD1 (5 bases). V was trimmed by 0 bases and J by 0 bases, leaving 12 bases between them. Germline V CDR1 and CDR2: GTSNPN, SVGIG (reference sequence). The CDR3 has 17 amino acids. CDR3 region: CAWSVEGANSGANVLTF. The CDR3 region has the DNA TGTGCCTGGAGTGTCGAAGGGGCGAACTCTGGGGCCAACGTCCTGACTTTC.

In this sample, this clone turned up a few times. The V call is TRBV29-1, the J call TRBJ2-1; 8 bases match TRBD1. J was trimmed by 8 bases and V by 0 bases; bases with no gene match: 12. Per germline, CDR1 SQVTM and CDR2 ANQGSEA. The CDR3 loop spans 16 amino acids. Here the CDR3 reads CSVEEWQGASHDEQFF. CDR3 bases: TGCAGCGTTGAAGAGTGGCAGGGGGCGTCCCACGATGAGCAGTTCTTC.

The chain combines TRBV21-1 with TRBJ2-1. TRBV21-1 is an annotated pseudogene. The CDR3 has 12 residues. DNA of the CDR3: TGTGCCAGCAGCAAAGGGGGCAATGAGCAGTTCTTC. It translates to CASSKGGNEQFF.

This clone was seen only once. The chain carries TRBV5-1 and TRBJ1-2; 9 bases map to TRBD1. J gave up 6 bases and V 7 bases, and 13 bases lay outside the gene matches. CDR3 length: 15 residues. Looked up from germline, CDR1 is SGHRS and CDR2 is YFSETQ. CDR3 nucleotides: TGCGCCAGCCAGCAGCAAGGGACAGGGTTTGATGGCTACACCTTC. Protein product: CASQQQGTGFDGYTF.

This chain joins TRBV6-5 and TRBJ2-1, with 11 nucleotides matching TRBD1. Germline CDR1 is MNHEY and CDR2 is SVGAGI. The CDR3 is 14 residues long. With V trimmed by 6 bases and J by 7 bases, 5 bases remained unmatched. The CDR3 DNA reads as TGTGCCAGCAGGTCCGGGACAGGGGGAAATGAGCAGTTCTTC. It codes for CASRSGTGGNEQFF.

This rearrangement joins TRBV4-1 to TRBJ2-3; 10 bases line up with TRBD2. The junction had 5 bases not matched to a gene; V was cut back by 0 bases and J by 5 bases. CDR3 length: 16 residues. Germline assignment: CDR1 MGHRA and CDR2 YSYEKL. This CDR3 is CASSQDPSGGGDTQYF. DNA for the CDR3: TGCGCCAGCAGCCAAGACCCTAGCGGGGGCGGAGATACGCAGTATTTT.

The J gene is TRBJ1-1, the V gene TRBV18; D uncertain. Per the germline V gene, CDR1 is KGHSH and CDR2 is LQKENI. The ends were cut back, 6 bases at V and 2 bases at J, with 13 bases in the middle. The CDR3 contains 14 residues. CDR3 DNA: TGTGCCAGCTCGTATGGGAACAGCAACACTGAAGCTTTCTTT. The encoded protein is CASSYGNSNTEAFF.

This clone was recorded a few times. V gene TRBV30 combines with J gene TRBJ2-5; D is unclear. The CDR3 contains 15 residues. The germline gives CDR1 GTSNPN, CDR2 SVGIG (reference sequence). The V and J ends lost 0 bases and 2 bases respectively, with 13 bases between them. The CDR3 reads CAWSVVTAQQETQYF. The CDR3 DNA sequence: TGTGCCTGGAGTGTGGTAACGGCTCAACAAGAGACCCAGTACTTC.

This sequence joins TRBV27 and TRBJ2-3; D gene ambiguous. CDR1 and CDR2 (germline): MNHEY, SMNVEV (reference sequence). V lost 1 base and J lost 0, with 11 bases in between. The CDR3 is made up of 16 amino acids. The DNA of the CDR3 is TGTGCCAGCAGTTTATTTGGGCGTTCGAGCACAGATACGCAGTATTTT. It yields the protein CASSLFGRSSTDTQYF.

The chain uses TRBV7-9 and TRBJ2-6, with D perhaps TRBD1 (6 bases). Trimming pared 2 bases from V and 2 bases from J, leaving 10 bases between. The CDR3 has 16 amino acids. Germline CDR1 SEHNR, CDR2 FQNEAQ (reference sequence). In nucleotides, the CDR3 is TGTGCCAGCAGCTTAAATGCAGGGGCTGGGGCCAACGTCCTGACTTTC. It is translated as CASSLNAGAGANVLTF.

CDR3 nucleotide sequence: TGTGCCTGGAGTGTGGCGGTGAGCACAGATACGCAGTATTTT. Its protein product is CAWSVAVSTDTQYF. J is TRBJ2-3 and V is TRBV30; D unclear. Germline CDR1 and CDR2: GTSNPN and SVGIG (reference sequence). V lost 0 bases and J 0 bases, leaving 7 bases between the germline ends. This CDR3 comprises 14 residues.

The V call is TRBV30, the J call TRBJ2-5; the D is unclear. Germline lookup yields CDR1 GTSNPN and CDR2 SVGIG (reference sequence). This CDR3 is built from 12 residues. V lost 0 bases, J lost 6 bases, and 8 bases lay in between. CDR3 loop: CAWSVSRKTQYF. CDR3 coding DNA: TGTGCCTGGAGTGTATCACGGAAGACCCAGTACTTC.

This clone was seen only a few times. The V call is TRBV29-1, the J call TRBJ1-2; D possibly corresponds to TRBD1 (6 bases). Trimming shortened V by 2 bases and J by 7 bases, and 14 bases separated the two germline ends. The germline V gene has CDR1 SQVTM and CDR2 ANQGSEA. The CDR3 is 13 residues long. In DNA form, the CDR3 reads TGCAGCGTTGAAAGGGGGGCCCTTTCTGGCTACACCTTC. Amino acids: CSVERGALSGYTF.

The chain joins TRBV7-3 to TRBJ1-1; D is undetermined. The CDR3 extends over 13 amino acids. V lost 6 bases and J lost 0, with 8 bases in between. Germline V gives CDR1 SGHTA, CDR2 FQGTGA. The CDR3 sequence is CASREQMNTEAFF. CDR3 DNA sequence: TGTGCCAGCAGGGAGCAGATGAACACTGAAGCTTTCTTT.

This chain uses TRBV29-1 with TRBJ1-1; D is ambiguous. Looked up from germline, CDR1 is SQVTM and CDR2 is ANQGSEA. This CDR3 has 13 residues. Trimming removed 6 bases from V and 0 bases from J, with 11 bases in between. CDR3 region: CSVKQVVNTEAFF. The CDR3 DNA reads TGCAGCGTAAAGCAGGTGGTGAACACTGAAGCTTTCTTT. Supplemented by reference TRBV29-1 and TRBJ1-1, the full variable domain reads SAVISQKPSRDICQRGTSLTIQCQVDSQVTMMFWYRQQPGQSLTLIATANQGSEATYESGFVIDKFPISRPNLTFSTLTVSNMSPEDSSIYLCSVKQVVNTEAFFGQGTRLTVV.

V usage is TRBV29-1 and J usage is TRBJ2-7; 7 bases align to TRBD1. The trim removed 0 bases at V and 0 bases at J, leaving 5 bases unmatched. Germline V gene lookup returns CDR1 SQVTM and CDR2 ANQGSEA. This CDR3 is 15 amino acids long. As DNA, the CDR3 is TGCAGCGTTGAAGATGGCAGGGGGAGCTCCTACGAGCAGTACTTC. This encodes CSVEDGRGSSYEQYF.

Only one count was recorded for this clone. The chain uses TRBV2 and TRBJ2-1; 8 bases map to TRBD1. Per germline, CDR1 SNHLY and CDR2 FYNNEI. Trimming removed 3 bases from V and 9 bases from J; junction bases left unmatched: 7. The CDR3 sequence is 14 residues long. The CDR3 loop reads CASSDRTGTTEQFF. The CDR3 DNA is TGTGCCAGCAGTGATAGGACAGGGACCACTGAGCAGTTCTTC.

V usage is TRBV29-1 and J usage is TRBJ2-3, with 9 nucleotides matching TRBD2. CDR1 is SQVTM and CDR2 is ANQGSEA in the germline V gene. The CDR3 runs to 14 residues. Losses at the gene ends were 4 bases for V and 2 bases for J; bases not matched to a gene: 4. The CDR3, as DNA: TGCAGCGTTGCGGGACTAGCAAACACAGATACGCAGTATTTT. Its translation: CSVAGLANTDTQYF.

Comments on this clone: Other DNA sequences in this sample translate to the same CDR3. The rearrangement links TRBV9 to TRBJ1-2; tentatively, D is TRBD1 (5 bases). Germline CDR1 reads SGDLS; CDR2 reads YYNGEE. V shed 0 bases and J shed 4 bases, with 10 bases lying between them. The CDR3 is made up of 14 amino acids. The CDR3 sequence is CASSVATGGYGYTF. The CDR3 nucleotides read TGTGCCAGCAGCGTAGCTACCGGGGGCTATGGCTACACCTTC.

In this sample, this clone turned up a few times. J is TRBJ1-4 and V is TRBV5-4, with D possibly matching TRBD1 (5 bases). Trimming cost V 4 bases and J 0 bases, with 13 bases left between them. CDR1 SGHNT and CDR2 YYREEE come from the germline V gene (reference sequence). The CDR3 contains 16 residues. The CDR3 loop is CASSQGPHATNEKLFF. The CDR3 bases are TGTGCCAGCAGCCAGGGCCCACATGCAACTAATGAAAAACTGTTTTTT.

This chain joins TRBV7-2 and TRBJ2-1; the D is unclear. Per germline, CDR1 SGHTA and CDR2 FQGNSA. V shed 5 bases and J shed 8 bases, with 13 bases lying between them. The CDR3 length is 13 residues. The chain's CDR3 is CASSKDNRDEQFF. CDR3 DNA: TGTGCCAGCAGCAAAGATAACCGGGATGAGCAGTTCTTC. The full variable domain, in which reference TRBV7-2 and TRBJ2-1 provide the parts outside the CDR3, is GAGVSQSPSNKVTEKGKDVELRCDPISGHTALYWYRQSLGQGLEFLIYFQGNSAPDKSGLPSDRFSAERTGGSVSTLTIQRTQQEDSAVYLCASSKDNRDEQFFGPGTRLTVL.

This clone was detected a few times. The chain combines TRBV28 with TRBJ1-2; D is ambiguous. V shed 2 bases and J shed 4 bases, with 8 bases lying between them. CDR3 length: 13 amino acids. The germline CDR1 and CDR2 sequences are MDHEN and SYDVKM. CDR3 DNA sequence: TGTGCCAGCAGTTTACGGCCAGTCTATGGCTACACCTTC. Its translation: CASSLRPVYGYTF.

The chain links TRBV5-1 to TRBJ2-7; D uncertain. Germline CDR1 and CDR2: SGHRS and YFSETQ. The CDR3 contains 11 residues. V gave up 0 bases and J gave up 3 bases, with 1 base separating them. The CDR3 nucleotides read TGCGCCAGCAGCTTGGGCTACGAGCAGTACTTC. Amino acid sequence: CASSLGYEQYF.

The chain is built from TRBV7-6 and TRBJ2-5; D uncertain. From germline, CDR1 is SGHVS and CDR2 FNYEAQ. V was cut by 6 bases and J by 2 bases, with 4 bases left in between. The CDR3 length is 11 residues. CDR3 residues: CASRTQETQYF. The CDR3 coding sequence is TGTGCCAGCAGAACACAAGAGACCCAGTACTTC.

V gene TRBV27 combines with J gene TRBJ2-2; 7 nucleotides align to TRBD1. The V and J ends lost 5 bases and 5 bases, in that order; junction bases with no gene match: 8. Germline lookup yields CDR1 MNHEY and CDR2 SMNVEV (reference sequence). This CDR3 has 15 residues. CDR3 DNA sequence: TGTGCCAGCAGTCCCAGGCTGACAGGGACCGGGGAGCTGTTTTTT. Its translation is CASSPRLTGTGELFF.

The V call is TRBV29-1, the J call TRBJ1-2; a weak D match, TRBD1 (6 bases). The ends were cut back, 4 bases at V and 7 bases at J, with 19 bases in the middle. CDR1 is SQVTM and CDR2 is ANQGSEA in the germline V gene. The CDR3 has 14 amino acids. CDR3 loop: CSVASTGPPSGYTF. Here the CDR3 DNA reads TGCAGCGTTGCATCGACAGGCCCCCCGAGTGGCTACACCTTC. The variable domain in full, with the rest retrieved from reference TRBV29-1 and TRBJ1-2, is SAVISQKPSRDICQRGTSLTIQCQVDSQVTMMFWYRQQPGQSLTLIATANQGSEATYESGFVIDKFPISRPNLTFSTLTVSNMSPEDSSIYLCSVASTGPPSGYTFGSGTRLTVV.